The 25 T cell receptor beta chains presented below share a single source sample, sequenced in a study of T cells in Graves' hyperthyroidism and ophthalmopathy. The investigators amplified TCR beta CDR3 regions from RNA transcripts. Using the HTBI primer set, a first-round RT-PCR was run on the TCR CDR3. TCRdb re-analysed the multiplex PCR reads in MiXCR, keeping a single row per CDR3 protein. The top ten clones hold approximately 11% of a sample with about 520,000 distinct CDR3 sequences, less than 25% of them seen once. Material: blood. The receptors derive from a woman in her 30s with Graves' ophthalmopathy.

This clonotype was found many times. The chain combines TRBV12-3 or TRBV12-4 with TRBJ1-2; D is perhaps TRBD1 (5 bases). V was pared by 2 bases and J by 8 bases, with 18 bases between. The CDR3 has 15 residues. The DNA of the CDR3 is TGTGCCAGCAGTTTATCTGCAGGGATTAACTCGGGCTACACCTTC. Residues: CASSLSAGINSGYTF.

This clonotype has a count of ten or more. This chain joins TRBV29-1 and TRBJ1-1; tentatively, D is TRBD1 (6 bases). Germline V gives CDR1 SQVTM, CDR2 ANQGSEA. CDR3 length equals 15 residues. Between the trimmed V and J ends, which lost 7 bases and 0 bases, there was a span of 18 bases. This chain's CDR3 is CSAERGAVLNTEAFF. CDR3 bases: TGCAGCGCCGAGAGGGGGGCCGTGTTGAACACTGAAGCTTTCTTT.

This clonotype was seen many times. The J gene is TRBJ1-2, the V gene TRBV29-1; TRBD1 aligns across 8 bases. Per the germline V gene, CDR1 is SQVTM and CDR2 is ANQGSEA. Trimming at V came to 6 bases and at J to 4 bases, leaving 4 bases not matched to a gene. There are 12 residues in the CDR3. This chain's CDR3 is CSVTTGGYGYTF. The DNA of the CDR3 is TGCAGCGTGACTACAGGGGGCTATGGCTACACCTTC.

This clonotype was seen a handful of times. Given a much more abundant clone one base away, this may be a read error. The rearrangement joins TRBV28 to TRBJ1-5, with 9 bases lining up with TRBD1. CDR3 length: 15 residues. The germline V gene has CDR1 MDHEN and CDR2 SYDVKM. V trimming: 1 base; J trimming: 4 bases; junction bases outside the gene matches: 2. The CDR3 DNA reads TGTGCCAGCAGTTTATCCGGGACAGGGAATCAGCCCCAGCATTTT. Translated, it gives CASSLSGTGNQPQHF.

This clonotype was detected ten times or more. The rearrangement joins TRBV30 to TRBJ2-7, with D possibly TRBD2 on 7 matching bases. From germline, CDR1 is GTSNPN and CDR2 SVGIG (reference sequence). With 3 bases removed from V and 4 bases from J, the gap between germline ends came to 10 bases. CDR3 length: 12 amino acids. CDR3 region: CAWRQGGYEQYF. The CDR3 nucleotides read TGTGCCTGGAGACAGGGAGGGTACGAGCAGTACTTC.

This clonotype has just a few counts. The chain employs TRBV6-1 and TRBJ1-5; D is unclear. The CDR3 is 15 residues long. Germline V CDR1 and CDR2: MNHNS, SASEGT. The germline V and J ends were trimmed by 5 bases and 4 bases, with 15 bases remaining between them. The CDR3 DNA is TGTGCCAGCAGTCCGGGTAGGGTTGAGAATCAGCCCCAGCATTTT. Its protein is CASSPGRVENQPQHF.

This clonotype was detected many times. The rearrangement uses TRBV28 and TRBJ2-7; D might be TRBD2 (5 bases). The CDR3 is 12 residues long. CDR1 MDHEN and CDR2 SYDVKM come from the germline V gene. Between the trimmed V and J ends, which lost 8 bases and 6 bases, there was a span of 14 bases. CDR3 in amino acids: CASCRDSLEQYF. Here the CDR3 DNA reads TGTGCCAGCTGTCGGGATTCTCTCGAGCAGTACTTC. Looking up the rest from reference TRBV28 and TRBJ2-7 gives the full variable domain: DVKVTQSSRYLVKRTGEKVFLECVQDMDHENMFWYRQDPGLGLRLIYFSYDVKMKEKGDIPEGYSVSREKKERFSLILESASTNQTSMYLCASCRDSLEQYFGPGTRLTVT.

The V gene is TRBV28, the J gene TRBJ1-1; D possibly corresponds to TRBD1 (5 bases). This CDR3 is built from 17 residues. Per germline, CDR1 MDHEN and CDR2 SYDVKM. The V gene lost 2 bases and the J gene lost 1 base, with 17 bases spanning the gap. The CDR3, as DNA: TGTGCCAGCAGTTTAACTCGAGGGGCCGGGGCGAACACTGAAGCTTTCTTT. It encodes CASSLTRGAGANTEAFF. Complete variable domain (other parts from reference TRBV28 and TRBJ1-1): DVKVTQSSRYLVKRTGEKVFLECVQDMDHENMFWYRQDPGLGLRLIYFSYDVKMKEKGDIPEGYSVSREKKERFSLILESASTNQTSMYLCASSLTRGAGANTEAFFGQGTRLTVV.

This clonotype was counted at least ten times. The chain couples TRBV20-1 to TRBJ1-1; no clear D. The V gene lost 3 bases and the J gene lost 6 bases, with 8 bases spanning the gap. The germline gives CDR1 DFQATT, CDR2 SNEGSKA (reference sequence). This CDR3 comprises 11 residues. In nucleotides, the CDR3 is TGCAGTGCTAGTACGGGCCCTGAAGCTTTCTTT. It translates to CSASTGPEAFF.

This clonotype was counted many times. V gene TRBV10-1 combines with J gene TRBJ1-5; possibly TRBD1 for D (5 bases). The CDR3 has 14 amino acids. V lost 7 bases, J lost 2 bases, and 12 bases lay in between. In germline, CDR1 is WNHNN, CDR2 SYGVQD (reference sequence). The CDR3 reads CASNGAWGNQPQHF. CDR3 coding DNA: TGCGCCAGCAACGGGGCTTGGGGCAATCAGCCCCAGCATTTT.

CDR3 nucleotides: TGTGCCAGCAGTAATGACAGGGGGAGAGCTTTCTTT. This codes for CASSNDRGRAFF. The J gene is TRBJ1-1, the V gene TRBV6-1; TRBD1 matches at 9 bases. Per germline, CDR1 MNHNS and CDR2 SASEGT. This CDR3 has 12 residues. V shed 5 bases and J 10 bases; nucleotides not matched to a gene: 5.

This clonotype has ten or more counts. The rearrangement joins TRBV7-2 to TRBJ2-7, with 7 positions matching TRBD1. The junction had 5 bases not matched to a gene; V was cut back by 5 bases and J by 4 bases. CDR1 and CDR2 from the germline V gene are SGHTA and FQGNSA. The CDR3 is 13 amino acids. CDR3 nucleotides: TGTGCCAGCAGCGTGGGACAGAGGTACGAGCAGTACTTC. Its translation: CASSVGQRYEQYF.

The rearrangement joins TRBV2 to TRBJ2-5, with 9 bases that match TRBD1. The germline CDR1 and CDR2 sequences are SNHLY and FYNNEI. Unmatched junction bases numbered 3, after V lost 8 bases and J lost 5 bases. CDR3 length equals 12 residues. The CDR3 bases are TGTGCCAGCTCCGGGACAGGGGAGACCCAGTACTTC. Protein product: CASSGTGETQYF.

This clonotype came up once. The rearrangement links TRBV4-1 to TRBJ1-1; 9 nucleotides align to TRBD1. Germline CDR1 MGHRA, CDR2 YSYEKL. V dropped 0 bases and J dropped 4; count of bases not matched to a gene: 12. The CDR3 consists of 18 residues. CDR3 protein: CASSQDMNRGRWGTEAFF. The CDR3, as DNA: TGCGCCAGCAGCCAAGATATGAACAGGGGGCGTTGGGGCACTGAAGCTTTCTTT.

This clonotype was counted at least ten times. J is TRBJ1-1 and V is TRBV12-3 or TRBV12-4, with D possibly being TRBD1 (6 bases). The CDR3 is 11 amino acids. Trimming pared 3 bases from V and 11 bases from J, leaving 10 bases between. The CDR3 here is CASSLGAMAFF. CDR3 bases: TGTGCCAGCAGTTTGGGGGCGATGGCTTTCTTT.

V usage is TRBV7-6 and J usage is TRBJ2-2; TRBD1 or TRBD2 may be the D gene (5 bases each). Germline-derived CDR1 and CDR2 are SGHVS and FNYEAQ. The CDR3 covers 16 residues. Trimming removed 5 bases at V and 1 base at J, with 14 bases between. The CDR3: CASSPRAGLNTGELFF. As DNA, the CDR3 is TGTGCCAGCAGCCCGAGGGCAGGGCTGAACACCGGGGAGCTGTTTTTT.

About this clonotype itself: A read error may be the cause here, since a much bigger clone is one base away. This sequence joins TRBV20-1 and TRBJ1-1; D is perhaps TRBD1 (6 bases). The CDR3 covers 13 residues. Germline V gives CDR1 DFQATT, CDR2 SNEGSKA (reference sequence). Written as DNA, the CDR3 is TGCAGTGCTCGACAGACAGGTTTCACTGAAGCTTGCTTT. This gives the protein CSARQTGFTEACF.

This clonotype was counted a few times. V gene TRBV6-1 combines with J gene TRBJ1-3, with D perhaps matching TRBD1 (5 bases). Germline CDR1 reads MNHNS; CDR2 reads SASEGT. The CDR3 covers 14 residues. Trimming pared 4 bases from V and 2 bases from J, leaving 9 bases between. The CDR3 sequence: CASSVEGTGNTIYF. The CDR3 bases are TGTGCCAGCAGTGTGGAGGGGACTGGAAACACCATATATTTT.

This clonotype was observed at least ten times. The V gene is TRBV5-1, the J gene TRBJ2-3; D not certain. Germline V lookup: CDR1 SGHRS, CDR2 YFSETQ. V dropped 0 bases and J dropped 6 bases, with 8 bases sitting between them. This CDR3 comprises 13 residues. The CDR3 sequence is CASSLEGSDTQYF. Written as DNA, the CDR3 is TGCGCCAGCAGCTTGGAAGGATCGGATACGCAGTATTTT.

This clonotype was recorded many times. The chain employs TRBV2 and TRBJ1-2, with no clear D. From germline, CDR1 is SNHLY and CDR2 FYNNEI. CDR3 length: 11 amino acids. Trimming shortened V by 1 base and J by 14 bases, and 11 bases separated the two germline ends. CDR3 amino acids: CASSEEGDLTF. The CDR3 DNA reads TGTGCCAGCAGTGAAGAGGGAGATTTAACCTTC.

This clonotype was counted a few times. CDR3 region: CAWSAGGQHNQPQHF. CDR3 nucleotides: TGTGCCTGGAGTGCAGGAGGGCAGCACAATCAGCCCCAGCATTTT. The chain joins TRBV30 to TRBJ1-5; D unresolved. This CDR3 has 15 amino acids. The V gene's germline CDR1 is GTSNPN and CDR2 SVGIG (reference sequence). The V end lost 1 base, the J end lost 3 bases, and 13 bases lay between the germline ends.

This clonotype was observed many times. The chain has TRBV2 and TRBJ2-7, with TRBD1 matching 12 bases. CDR3 length equals 15 residues. CDR1 is SNHLY, CDR2 FYNNEI, per germline. The junction had 3 bases not matched to a gene; V was cut back by 2 bases and J by 4 bases. CDR3 nucleotides: TGTGCCAGCAGTGAAACGGGACAGGGGGCGTACGAGCAGTACTTC. As protein: CASSETGQGAYEQYF. The full variable domain, with the rest looked up from reference TRBV2 and TRBJ2-7, is EPEVTQTPSHQVTQMGQEVILRCVPISNHLYFYWYRQILGQKVEFLVSFYNNEISEKSEIFDDQFSVERPDGSNFTLKIRSTKLEDSAMYFCASSETGQGAYEQYFGPGTRLTVT.

This clonotype was detected many times. V gene TRBV28 combines with J gene TRBJ1-5; D gene ambiguous. Looked up from germline, CDR1 is MDHEN and CDR2 is SYDVKM. The V end lost 5 bases, the J end lost 9 bases, and 14 bases lay between the germline ends. The CDR3 covers 13 residues. The CDR3 protein is CASSLGPLGPQHF. DNA for the CDR3: TGTGCCAGCAGTCTCGGGCCTCTCGGGCCCCAGCATTTT.

As DNA, the CDR3 is TGTGCCAGCAGTGAATCCGGCGGGGATAGCAATCAGCCCCAGCATTTT. Its protein is CASSESGGDSNQPQHF. The chain is built from TRBV25-1 and TRBJ1-5; D not certain. CDR3 length: 16 amino acids. Per germline, CDR1 MGHDK and CDR2 SYGVNS. Trimming cost V 1 base and J 0 bases, with 10 bases left between them.

This sequence joins TRBV11-2 and TRBJ1-2, with 9 nucleotides matching TRBD1. The CDR3 has 15 amino acids. Germline CDR1 SGHAT, CDR2 FQNNGV. The V and J ends lost 5 bases and 6 bases, in that order; junction bases with no gene match: 10. The CDR3 DNA reads TGTGCCAGCAGCCCGCGAACAGGGGGCGGGGATGGCTACACCTTC. Translating gives CASSPRTGGGDGYTF.